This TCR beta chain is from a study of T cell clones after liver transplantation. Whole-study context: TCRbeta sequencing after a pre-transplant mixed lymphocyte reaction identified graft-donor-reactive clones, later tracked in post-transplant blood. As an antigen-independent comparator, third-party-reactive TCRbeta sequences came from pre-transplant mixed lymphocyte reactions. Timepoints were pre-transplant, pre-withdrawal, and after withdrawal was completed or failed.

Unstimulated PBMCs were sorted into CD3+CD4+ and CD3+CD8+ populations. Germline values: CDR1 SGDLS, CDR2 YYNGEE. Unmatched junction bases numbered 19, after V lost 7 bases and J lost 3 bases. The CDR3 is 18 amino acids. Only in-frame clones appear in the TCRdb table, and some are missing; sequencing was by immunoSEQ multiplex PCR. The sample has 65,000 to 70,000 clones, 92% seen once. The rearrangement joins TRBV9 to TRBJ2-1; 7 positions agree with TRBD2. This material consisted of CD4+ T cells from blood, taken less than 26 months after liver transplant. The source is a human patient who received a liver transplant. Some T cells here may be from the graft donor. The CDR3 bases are TGTGCCAGCTCAGCCGGGGGGAGAGGGACTGGCTTCTACAATGAGCAGTTCTTC. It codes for CASSAGGRGTGFYNEQFF.